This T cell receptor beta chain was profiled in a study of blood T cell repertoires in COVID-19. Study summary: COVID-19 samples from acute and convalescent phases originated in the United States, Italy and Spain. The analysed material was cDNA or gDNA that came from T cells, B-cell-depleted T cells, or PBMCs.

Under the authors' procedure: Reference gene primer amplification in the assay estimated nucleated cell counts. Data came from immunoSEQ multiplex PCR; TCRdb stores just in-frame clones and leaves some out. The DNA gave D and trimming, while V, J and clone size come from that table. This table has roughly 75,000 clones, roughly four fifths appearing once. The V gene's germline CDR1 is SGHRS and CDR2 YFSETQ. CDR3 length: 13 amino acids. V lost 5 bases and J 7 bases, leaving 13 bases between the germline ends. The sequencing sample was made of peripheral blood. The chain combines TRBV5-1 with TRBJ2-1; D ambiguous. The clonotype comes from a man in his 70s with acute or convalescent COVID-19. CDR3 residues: CASRWASRNEQFF. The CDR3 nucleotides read TGCGCCAGCAGGTGGGCCAGTCGGAATGAGCAGTTCTTC. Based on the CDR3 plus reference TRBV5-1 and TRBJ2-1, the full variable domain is KAGVTQTPRYLIKTRGQQVTLSCSPISGHRSVSWYQQTPGQGLQFLFEYFSETQRNKGNFPGRFSGRQFSNSRSEMNVSTLELGDSALYLCASRWASRNEQFFGPGTRLTVL.